The 21 T cell receptor beta chains below were found in one sample sequenced in a study of shared clonotypes between healthy human individuals. The repertoire was sequenced with immunoSEQ multiplex PCR; TCRdb's copy has only in-frame clones and lacks some. The sample yields around 1.1 million clones, approximately 80% seen once. Sequenced: memory CD4+ T cells from PBMCs. Indicated subset: CD45RA-negative fraction. The receptor set was obtained from a man aged 18 to 35 in good health. Some clones in this sample may be carry-over from other donors' samples.

The chain joins TRBV19 to TRBJ2-7; TRBD1 matches at 7 bases. Looked up from germline, CDR1 is LNHDA and CDR2 is SQIVND (reference sequence). CDR3 length: 14 amino acids. Unmatched junction bases numbered 6, after V lost 6 bases and J lost 1 base. The CDR3 spells CASRRDSQSYEQYF. DNA for the CDR3: TGTGCCAGTAGACGGGACAGTCAGTCCTACGAGCAGTACTTC.

The chain uses TRBV5-4 and TRBJ1-2, with 7 bases matching TRBD1. CDR1 SGHNT and CDR2 YYREEE come from the germline V gene (reference sequence). This CDR3 is built from 14 residues. V shed 4 bases, J shed 5 bases, and the junction held 8 bases outside the gene matches. In DNA, the CDR3 is TGTGCCAGCAGCCCTGGCGGGACAGAATATGGCTACACCTTC. It is translated as CASSPGGTEYGYTF.

This clone was detected a few times. The CDR3 DNA follows: TGTGCCAGCAGCTCGGGACAGGGCTTTTGGACTGAAGCTTTCTTT. Translated, it gives CASSSGQGFWTEAFF. This rearrangement joins TRBV5-8 to TRBJ1-1; TRBD1 aligns across 9 bases. The germline CDR1 and CDR2 sequences are SGHTS and YDEGEE. This CDR3 comprises 15 residues. Trimming removed 3 bases from V and 5 bases from J; junction bases left unmatched: 8.

V gene TRBV25-1 combines with J gene TRBJ2-6; D is perhaps TRBD2 (6 bases). Germline values: CDR1 MGHDK, CDR2 SYGVNS. V was pared by 7 bases and J by 4 bases, with 23 bases between. This CDR3 comprises 18 residues. The chain's CDR3 is CASMGVAGKPGGANVLTF. Here the CDR3 DNA reads TGTGCCAGCATGGGGGTGGCGGGAAAACCGGGAGGGGCCAACGTCCTGACTTTC.

The DNA of the CDR3 is TGTGCCAGCAGCTACACCTTCTCAGGGGGCCGCACTAACTATGGCTACACCTTC. It translates to CASSYTFSGGRTNYGYTF. This chain joins TRBV7-2 and TRBJ1-2, with 8 bases lining up with TRBD1. With V trimmed by 4 bases and J by 0 bases, 13 bases remained unmatched. From germline, CDR1 is SGHTA and CDR2 FQGNSA. The CDR3 loop spans 18 amino acids.

This sequence joins TRBV10-1 and TRBJ2-2; D gene unclear. The CDR3 sequence is 17 residues long. Germline CDR1 reads WNHNN; CDR2 reads SYGVQD (reference sequence). V shed 1 base and J shed 2 bases, with 14 bases lying between them. CDR3 nucleotides: TGCGCCAGCAGTGAGTGGGTCTCGGAGCCTAACACCGGGGAGCTGTTTTTT. Translated: CASSEWVSEPNTGELFF.

The rearrangement links TRBV5-4 to TRBJ2-5; D call uncertain. Germline V gene lookup returns CDR1 SGHNT and CDR2 YYREEE (reference sequence). This CDR3 is built from 12 residues. Trimming removed 0 bases from V and 5 bases from J, with 5 bases in between. CDR3 sequence: CASSLALETQYF. The CDR3 coding sequence is TGTGCCAGCAGCTTGGCCCTCGAGACCCAGTACTTC.

The chain combines TRBV28 with TRBJ1-3, with 7 bases matching TRBD1. The germline V gene encodes CDR1 MDHEN and CDR2 SYDVKM. Trimming took 5 bases from V and 0 from J; bases not matched to a gene: 7. The CDR3 runs 16 residues. The CDR3, as DNA: TGTGCCAGCAGTCCACCCGGGACAGCCTCTGGAAACACCATATATTTT. It specifies CASSPPGTASGNTIYF.

This clone appeared once. The chain joins TRBV6-5 to TRBJ1-1; maybe TRBD1 (6 bases). Deletions cut 5 bases from V and 7 bases from J, with 14 bases between. There are 13 residues in the CDR3. Per the germline V gene, CDR1 is MNHEY and CDR2 is SVGAGI. CDR3 in amino acids: CASSPSRTVEAFF. The DNA of the CDR3 is TGTGCCAGCAGTCCAAGTAGGACAGTTGAAGCTTTCTTT.

The chain combines TRBV7-8 with TRBJ2-5; D is possibly TRBD1 (6 bases). This CDR3 comprises 13 residues. The germline CDR1 and CDR2 sequences are SGHVS and FQNEAQ. V lost 4 bases, J lost 7 bases, and 13 bases lay in between. In DNA form, the CDR3 reads TGTGCCAGCAGCTGGGGGCGCGAGGGGACCCAGTACTTC. This gives the protein CASSWGREGTQYF.

The chain recombines TRBV7-2 with TRBJ1-2; TRBD1 is a possible D gene (6 bases). Trimming left V 0 bases short and J 3 bases short, with 11 bases between. Per germline, CDR1 SGHTA and CDR2 FQGNSA. This CDR3 is built from 15 residues. This chain's CDR3 is CASSLAQGSDYGYTF. The CDR3 DNA sequence: TGTGCCAGCAGCTTAGCGCAGGGGTCGGACTATGGCTACACCTTC.

Points on this clone: The likely explanation is a read error, given a far larger clone one base away. V gene TRBV6-5 combines with J gene TRBJ1-1, with D uncertain. The CDR3 is 11 amino acids. The germline V and J ends were trimmed by 6 bases and 0 bases, with 2 bases remaining between them. The germline V gene encodes CDR1 MNHEY and CDR2 SVGAGI. CDR3 region: CASRMNTEAFF. CDR3 nucleotides: TGTGCCAGCAGGATGAACACTGAAGCTTTCTTT.

The CDR3 DNA reads as TGTGCCAGCAGTGATGTCGTCGCGGGGGGCACTGAAGCTTTCTTT. Translated, it gives CASSDVVAGGTEAFF. The rearrangement joins TRBV6-1 to TRBJ1-1; a possible D gene is TRBD1 (5 bases). Germline V CDR1 and CDR2: MNHNS, SASEGT. The CDR3 sequence is 15 residues long. V lost 3 bases, J lost 4 bases, and 15 bases lay in between.

A single count supports this clone. This chain connects TRBV2 to TRBJ2-2, with 8 bases matching TRBD1. V shed 6 bases and J 4 bases; nucleotides not matched to a gene: 7. The CDR3 sequence is 15 residues long. Germline V gene data show CDR1 as SNHLY and CDR2 as FYNNEI. The CDR3 region has the DNA TGTGCCAGCAGAGCGGACAGGGTGGGCACCGGGGAGCTGTTTTTT. Translated: CASRADRVGTGELFF.

The genes are TRBV19 and TRBJ2-7; the D is unclear. This CDR3 is built from 15 residues. CDR1 LNHDA and CDR2 SQIVND come from the germline V gene (reference sequence). V lost 2 bases and J 0 bases, leaving 11 bases between the germline ends. The CDR3 DNA is TGTGCCAGTAGTATACAGGTCTTTGGCTCCTACGAGCAGTACTTC. Translation gives CASSIQVFGSYEQYF.

This chain uses TRBV12-5 with TRBJ1-1, with 8 bases matching TRBD1. After removal of 5 bases from V and 5 bases from J, the junction contained 10 bases not matched to a gene. Germline CDR1 reads LGHNT; CDR2 reads FRNRAP. This CDR3 contains 15 residues. CDR3 coding DNA: TGTGCTAGTGGTAGGCAACAGGGGGGAAATACTGAAGCTTTCTTT. It is translated as CASGRQQGGNTEAFF.

This chain connects TRBV6-4 to TRBJ1-2; D is undetermined. Trimming removed 11 bases from V and 4 bases from J, with 26 bases in between. Germline V lookup: CDR1 MRHNA, CDR2 SNTAGT. The CDR3 covers 16 residues. The CDR3 here is CAPPGGQVPHRYGYTF. CDR3 nucleotides: TGTGCCCCCCCGGGTGGGCAGGTACCCCACCGCTATGGCTACACCTTC.

The chain employs TRBV7-2 and TRBJ1-2, with TRBD1 as a possible D gene (6 bases). Trimming shortened V by 2 bases and J by 0 bases, and 10 bases separated the two germline ends. Germline V CDR1 and CDR2: SGHTA, FQGNSA. This CDR3 has 15 amino acids. Here the CDR3 reads CASSLRTATNYGYTF. The DNA for the CDR3 is TGTGCCAGCAGCTTAAGGACAGCAACTAACTATGGCTACACCTTC. The full variable domain, with the rest looked up from reference TRBV7-2 and TRBJ1-2, is GAGVSQSPSNKVTEKGKDVELRCDPISGHTALYWYRQSLGQGLEFLIYFQGNSAPDKSGLPSDRFSAERTGGSVSTLTIQRTQQEDSAVYLCASSLRTATNYGYTFGSGTRLTVV.

A single count supports this clone. The V call is TRBV7-9, the J call TRBJ2-2; D is uncertain. Germline assignment: CDR1 SEHNR and CDR2 FQNEAQ (reference sequence). The CDR3 length is 13 residues. V lost 5 bases to trimming and J lost 8 bases, with 12 bases between them. This CDR3 reads CASSPFLGGELFF. The CDR3 DNA sequence: TGTGCCAGCAGCCCGTTTTTGGGAGGGGAGCTGTTTTTT.

The V and J genes are TRBV18 and TRBJ2-7, with unresolved D. CDR3 size: 12 residues. V shed 5 bases and J shed 0 bases, with 5 bases lying between them. Germline assignment: CDR1 KGHSH and CDR2 LQKENI. The CDR3 here is CASSATSYEQYF. Here the CDR3 DNA reads TGTGCCAGCTCAGCGACCTCCTACGAGCAGTACTTC.

This clone was observed a few times. The CDR3 DNA reads as TGTGCCAGCACGTCGAACACCGGGGAGCTGTTTTTT. It is translated as CASTSNTGELFF. V and J are TRBV5-4 and TRBJ2-2; D not resolved. CDR3 length equals 12 residues. Trimming took off 6 bases at V and 0 bases at J, with 3 bases between the two ends. Germline CDR1 reads SGHNT; CDR2 reads YYREEE (reference sequence).